This T cell receptor (beta chain) appears in the sequencing data of a study of blood T cell repertoires in COVID-19. Looking at the study overall: Both acute and convalescent COVID-19 samples were obtained from the United States, Italy and Spain. Sample material is recorded as cDNA or gDNA derived from T cells, B-cell-depleted T cells, or PBMCs.

Original processing notes: Cell counts per sample came from amplifying reference gene primers. Sequencing was performed with immunoSEQ multiplex PCR; in TCRdb, only in-frame clones are kept and a portion is missing. Clone size and the V and J calls come from that table; the DNA yielded D and trimming. The data contain under 100,000 clones, around nine tenths of them singletons. V lost 3 bases to trimming and J lost 5 bases, with 12 bases between them. Germline V CDR1 and CDR2: SGHDT, YYEEEE. This CDR3 has 15 residues. Sequenced sample: peripheral blood. The V and J genes are TRBV5-6 and TRBJ1-6; D is perhaps TRBD1 (5 bases). This receptor was obtained from a man aged 45 to 65 with active COVID-19. The CDR3 here is CASSWGVRDNSPLHF. DNA of the CDR3: TGTGCCAGCAGCTGGGGGGTCAGGGATAATTCACCCCTCCACTTT.